The source of this T cell receptor beta chain is a study of beta chain features in type 1 diabetes. Points from the study as a whole: It was not settled here whether HLA type affects TCRB rearrangement. The study found that naive, central memory and Treg TCRB repertoires appeared more similar in patients than in healthy donors. TCRB CDR3 length was moderately but significantly reduced in all four CD4+ subsets of Type 1 diabetes patients.

On this clone itself: Its cognate antigen is unknown.

The isolated RNA, all of it, was reverse transcribed, so expressed TCRB transcripts were what got sequenced. Assay: immunoSEQ multiplex PCR; the TCRdb copy retains only in-frame clones and omits some. The profile covers roughly 700,000 clones, with over 10% appearing a single time and approximately 0.022% taken by the ten largest. Germline CDR1 SGDLS, CDR2 YYNGEE. Trimming pared 1 base from V and 4 bases from J, leaving 8 bases between. The CDR3 is made up of 13 amino acids. This TCR derives from a man in his late teens or twenties with type 1 diabetes. The V gene is TRBV9, the J gene TRBJ2-5; D is unclear. The source material was naive CD4+ T cells from blood. The CDR3 region is CASSVKPAETQYF. Written as DNA, the CDR3 is TGTGCCAGCAGCGTAAAACCAGCAGAGACCCAGTACTTC. Full variable domain (remainder filled in from reference TRBV9 and TRBJ2-5): DSGVTQTPKHLITATGQRVTLRCSPRSGDLSVYWYQQSLDQGLQFLIQYYNGEERAKGNILERFSAQQFPDLHSELNLSSLELGDSALYFCASSVKPAETQYFGPGTRLLVL.